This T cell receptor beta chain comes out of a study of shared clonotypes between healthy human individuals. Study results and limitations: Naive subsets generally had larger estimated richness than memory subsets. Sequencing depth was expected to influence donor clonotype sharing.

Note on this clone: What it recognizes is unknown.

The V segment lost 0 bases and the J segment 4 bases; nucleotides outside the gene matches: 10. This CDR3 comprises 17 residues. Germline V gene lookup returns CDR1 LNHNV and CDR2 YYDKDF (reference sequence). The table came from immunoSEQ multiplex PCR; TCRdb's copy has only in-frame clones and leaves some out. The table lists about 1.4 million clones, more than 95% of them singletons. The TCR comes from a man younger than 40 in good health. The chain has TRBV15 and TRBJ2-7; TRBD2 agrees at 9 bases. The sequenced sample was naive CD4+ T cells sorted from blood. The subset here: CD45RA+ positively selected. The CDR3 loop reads CATSRDLSGRLSYEQYF. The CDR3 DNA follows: TGTGCCACCAGCAGAGATCTTAGCGGGAGATTATCGTACGAGCAGTACTTC. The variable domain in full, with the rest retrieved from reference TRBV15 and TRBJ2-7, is DAMVIQNPRYQVTQFGKPVTLSCSQTLNHNVMYWYQQKSSQAPKLLFHYYDKDFNNEADTPDNFQSRRPNTSFCFLDIRSPGLGDTAMYLCATSRDLSGRLSYEQYFGPGTRLTVT.